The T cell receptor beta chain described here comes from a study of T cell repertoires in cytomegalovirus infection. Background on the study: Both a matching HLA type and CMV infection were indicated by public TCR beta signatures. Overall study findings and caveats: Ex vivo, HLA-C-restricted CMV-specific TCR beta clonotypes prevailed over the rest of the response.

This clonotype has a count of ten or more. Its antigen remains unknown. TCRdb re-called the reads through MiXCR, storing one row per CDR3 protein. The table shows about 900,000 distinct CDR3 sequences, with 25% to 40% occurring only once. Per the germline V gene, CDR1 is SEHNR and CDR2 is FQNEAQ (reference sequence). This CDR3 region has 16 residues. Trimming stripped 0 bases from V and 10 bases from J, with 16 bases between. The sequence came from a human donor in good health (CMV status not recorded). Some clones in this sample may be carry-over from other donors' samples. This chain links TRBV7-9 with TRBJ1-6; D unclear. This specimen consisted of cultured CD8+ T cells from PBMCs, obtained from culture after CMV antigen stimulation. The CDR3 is CASSLALRPFGSPLHF. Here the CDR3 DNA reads TGTGCCAGCAGCTTAGCGTTAAGGCCCTTTGGCTCACCCCTCCACTTT.